This TCR beta chain comes out of a study of blood T cells in healthy people across ages. General observations from the study: A strong correlation was found between TCR beta diversity and the percentage of naive T cells. Long-lived and aged donors differed, with more naive CD4+ cells and higher diversity in the long-lived.

Combining a sample-barcoded 5' primer with a J-beta primer mix, a second PCR ran for roughly 7 to 11 cycles. TCRdb re-called the 5' RACE reads through MiXCR, storing one row per CDR3 protein. The table records about 540,000 distinct CDR3 sequences, approximately 25% of them present only once. This clonotype occurred a few times. Its antigen is still unknown. Staff drew approximately 9.1 milliliters of peripheral blood from each donor. The CDR3 length is 16 residues. V was clipped by 4 bases and J by 0 bases; unmatched bases: 6. Germline V CDR1 and CDR2: MGHRA, YSYEKL. A further study also used this sample, focusing on T cells of mothers and their children. This second study notes: Slightly, though not significantly, more overlap was seen in related than in unrelated mother-child pairs.

The sequence derives from a boy aged 10-17 years in good health. Sequenced: blood. The chain uses TRBV4-1 and TRBJ2-3, with 8 bases lining up with TRBD2. CDR3: CASSPREGWSTDTQYF. DNA for the CDR3: TGCGCCAGCAGCCCCCGGGAGGGATGGAGCACAGATACGCAGTATTTT.